Following are 18 T cell receptor beta chains from one sample sequenced in a study of cytomegalovirus exposure and HLA in healthy donors. PCR involved 60 Vbeta and 13 Jbeta primers. Profiling relied on immunoSEQ multiplex PCR, and the TCRdb table lists in-frame clones only, not all of them. The data contain about 170,000 clones, 71% of them seen just once; the ten biggest clones take up approximately 1.5%. Sequenced input: PBMCs. The receptors originated from a girl between 10 and 17 years old in good health and CMV-seronegative.

The table lists this clone with a few counts. The chain couples TRBV27 to TRBJ1-2; TRBD1 agrees at 10 bases. V was pared by 0 bases and J by 4 bases, with 2 bases of the junction left unmatched. Germline-derived CDR1 and CDR2 are MNHEY and SMNVEV (reference sequence). This CDR3 region has 15 residues. The CDR3 here is CASSLSGTGVYGYTF. In DNA, the CDR3 is TGTGCCAGCAGTTTATCTGGGACAGGGGTCTATGGCTACACCTTC.

This clone appeared once. The V and J genes are TRBV7-6 and TRBJ1-1; D gene uncertain. The CDR3 is made up of 13 amino acids. The V end was cut by 1 base, the J end by 5 bases, with 8 bases between. Germline CDR1 and CDR2: SGHVS and FNYEAQ. In nucleotides, the CDR3 is TGTGCCAGCAGCTTAGGAGGGCGGACTGAAGCTTTCTTT. Translated: CASSLGGRTEAFF.

This clone turned up a few times. This rearrangement joins TRBV9 to TRBJ2-7, with D maybe TRBD2 (5 bases). Germline V gene lookup returns CDR1 SGDLS and CDR2 YYNGEE. The CDR3 totals 14 residues. V was trimmed by 4 bases and J by 3 bases, leaving 14 bases between them. The CDR3 nucleotides are TGTGCCAGCAGCATTCGAGCGGAGAGCTACGAGCAGTACTTC. Encoded protein: CASSIRAESYEQYF.

This clone was seen just once. The rearrangement uses TRBV29-1 and TRBJ1-2, with D possibly TRBD1 on 6 matching bases. The CDR3 totals 15 residues. The germline CDR1 and CDR2 sequences are SQVTM and ANQGSEA. Trimming cost V 3 bases and J 2 bases, with 16 bases left between them. CDR3 residues: CSVDETVQGNYGYTF. The CDR3 coding sequence is TGCAGCGTTGATGAGACAGTACAGGGAAACTATGGCTACACCTTC. The variable domain in full, with the rest retrieved from reference TRBV29-1 and TRBJ1-2, is SAVISQKPSRDICQRGTSLTIQCQVDSQVTMMFWYRQQPGQSLTLIATANQGSEATYESGFVIDKFPISRPNLTFSTLTVSNMSPEDSSIYLCSVDETVQGNYGYTFGSGTRLTVV.

The chain recombines TRBV15 with TRBJ2-7; TRBD1 agrees at 7 bases. The CDR3 is 14 residues long. Germline trimming cut 0 bases from V and 2 bases from J; bases unmatched to any gene: 1. In germline, CDR1 is LNHNV, CDR2 YYDKDF (reference sequence). The CDR3 region has the DNA TGTGCCACCAGCAGAGATACAGGGGCCTACGAGCAGTACTTC. It specifies CATSRDTGAYEQYF.

The genes are TRBV4-1 and TRBJ2-1; D gene unclear. V lost 5 bases and J 0 bases, leaving 8 bases between the germline ends. This CDR3 has 14 residues. Germline V gene lookup returns CDR1 MGHRA and CDR2 YSYEKL. CDR3 sequence reads: CASSSLSSYNEQFF. The CDR3 nucleotides read TGCGCCAGCAGCTCTCTCAGCTCCTACAATGAGCAGTTCTTC.

The chain carries TRBV30 and TRBJ1-2; 9 bases agree with TRBD1. The CDR3 is 13 residues long. Losses at the gene ends were 5 bases for V and 7 bases for J; bases not matched to a gene: 8. Germline V gene sequence: CDR1 GTSNPN, CDR2 SVGIG (reference sequence). CDR3 amino acids: CAWQEGTGLGYTF. The CDR3 bases are TGTGCCTGGCAAGAAGGGACAGGGCTTGGCTACACCTTC.

This chain joins TRBV25-1 and TRBJ2-3; tentative D call: TRBD1 (5 bases). This CDR3 region has 15 residues. V was pared by 7 bases and J by 2 bases, with 16 bases between. Germline V gene sequence: CDR1 MGHDK, CDR2 SYGVNS. This CDR3 is CASTWQGGNTDTQYF. The CDR3 DNA reads TGTGCCAGCACATGGCAGGGTGGGAACACAGATACGCAGTATTTT. Based on the CDR3 plus reference TRBV25-1 and TRBJ2-3, the full variable domain is EADIYQTPRYLVIGTGKKITLECSQTMGHDKMYWYQQDPGMELHLIHYSYGVNSTEKGDLSSESTVSRIRTEHFPLTLESARPSHTSQYLCASTWQGGNTDTQYFGPGTRLTVL.

This clone was seen a few times. The CDR3 nucleotides are TGTGCCAGCACCAACGGACAGGGCCACGAGCAGTACTTC. It is translated as CASTNGQGHEQYF. The chain is built from TRBV7-9 and TRBJ2-7, with TRBD1 matching 8 bases. J was trimmed by 5 bases and V by 7 bases; bases with no gene match: 7. This CDR3 spans 13 amino acids. In germline, CDR1 is SEHNR, CDR2 FQNEAQ (reference sequence).

V gene TRBV7-9 combines with J gene TRBJ1-6, with a tentative D call TRBD1 (5 bases). CDR3 length: 18 amino acids. In germline, CDR1 is SEHNR, CDR2 FQNEAQ (reference sequence). V was cut by 5 bases and J by 4 bases, with 21 bases left in between. The chain's CDR3 is CASSHWNRGTLYNSPLHF. The CDR3 nucleotides are TGTGCCAGCAGCCATTGGAACCGGGGGACCTTATATAATTCACCCCTCCACTTT. The entire variable domain, with the rest obtained from reference TRBV7-9 and TRBJ1-6, is as follows: DTGVSQNPRHKITKRGQNVTFRCDPISEHNRLYWYRQTLGQGPEFLTYFQNEAQLEKSRLLSDRFSAERPKGSFSTLEIQRTEQGDSAMYLCASSHWNRGTLYNSPLHFGNGTRLTVT.

In nucleotides, the CDR3 is TGTGCCAGCAGTGAAGCCCTAGCGGGGGGTACCTACAATGAGCAGTTCTTC. It encodes CASSEALAGGTYNEQFF. The chain links TRBV6-1 to TRBJ2-1, with 11 positions matching TRBD2. The CDR3 length is 17 residues. V lost 0 bases to trimming and J lost 2 bases; unmatched junction nucleotides: 3. Germline V lookup: CDR1 MNHNS, CDR2 SASEGT.

V gene TRBV5-1 combines with J gene TRBJ2-7; 7 positions agree with TRBD1. The CDR3 length is 14 residues. The germline V gene encodes CDR1 SGHRS and CDR2 YFSETQ. V trimming: 3 bases; J trimming: 3 bases; junction bases outside the gene matches: 6. The CDR3 DNA follows: TGCGCCAGCAGCTCCCCGACAGGGATCTACGAGCAGTACTTC. It encodes CASSSPTGIYEQYF.

V gene TRBV9 combines with J gene TRBJ2-2; D possibly corresponds to TRBD2 (5 bases). The germline gives CDR1 SGDLS, CDR2 YYNGEE. The CDR3 is made up of 14 amino acids. V lost 0 bases to trimming and J lost 5 bases, with 8 bases between them. The CDR3 loop is CASSVVGETGELFF. For the CDR3, the DNA is TGTGCCAGCAGCGTAGTGGGAGAGACCGGGGAGCTGTTTTTT.

This clone was seen a few times. The chain recombines TRBV11-2 with TRBJ1-3, with a tentative D call TRBD1 (5 bases). This CDR3 is built from 16 residues. Per the germline V gene, CDR1 is SGHAT and CDR2 is FQNNGV. Trimming shortened V by 2 bases and J by 2 bases, and 13 bases separated the two germline ends. The DNA for the CDR3 is TGTGCCAGCAGCTTACTACGCGGGGGGGCTGGAAACACCATATATTTT. Residues: CASSLLRGGAGNTIYF. Full variable domain (rest looked up from reference TRBV11-2 and TRBJ1-3): EAGVAQSPRYKIIEKRQSVAFWCNPISGHATLYWYQQILGQGPKLLIQFQNNGVVDDSQLPKDRFSAERLKGVDSTLKIQPAKLEDSAVYLCASSLLRGGAGNTIYFGEGSWLTVV.

This chain connects TRBV11-2 to TRBJ1-4, with D possibly being TRBD1 (6 bases). V was trimmed by 1 base and J by 8 bases, leaving 11 bases between them. Germline assignment: CDR1 SGHAT and CDR2 FQNNGV. The CDR3 is 14 residues long. CDR3 nucleotide sequence: TGTGCCAGCAGCTTAGGGGGGCCCGGAGAAAAACTGTTTTTT. Translation: CASSLGGPGEKLFF.

This chain connects TRBV18 to TRBJ2-6; D unresolved. The CDR3 is 15 amino acids. Deletions cut 0 bases from V and 0 bases from J, with 3 bases between. Per germline, CDR1 KGHSH and CDR2 LQKENI. DNA of the CDR3: TGTGCCAGCTCACCACCCCACTCTGGGGCCAACGTCCTGACTTTC. Its translation: CASSPPHSGANVLTF.

The chain uses TRBV11-2 and TRBJ2-7, with D perhaps matching TRBD2 (5 bases). CDR3 length equals 15 residues. The V end lost 2 bases, the J end lost 9 bases, and 20 bases lay between the germline ends. Germline V CDR1 and CDR2: SGHAT, FQNNGV. CDR3 in DNA: TGTGCCAGCAGCTTATTATGGTCGAGGGAAGTAGTGCAGTACTTC. This codes for CASSLLWSREVVQYF.

This clone was counted once. The CDR3 is CASSLLARTRTFHQETQYF. The CDR3 nucleotides read TGTGCCAGCAGCTTACTGGCACGTACTCGGACATTCCACCAAGAGACCCAGTACTTC. This sequence joins TRBV11-2 and TRBJ2-5; weak D call: TRBD1 (5 bases). Per the germline V gene, CDR1 is SGHAT and CDR2 is FQNNGV. The CDR3 length is 19 residues. V was pared by 2 bases and J by 0 bases, with 22 bases between. The whole variable domain, remainder taken from reference TRBV11-2 and TRBJ2-5, is EAGVAQSPRYKIIEKRQSVAFWCNPISGHATLYWYQQILGQGPKLLIQFQNNGVVDDSQLPKDRFSAERLKGVDSTLKIQPAKLEDSAVYLCASSLLARTRTFHQETQYFGPGTRLLVL.